This T cell receptor (beta chain) was obtained from a study of immune cell composition in non-small cell lung cancer (dated by TCRdb to 2017 to 2019). Looking at the study overall: Histologic subtype, mainly lung adenocarcinoma or squamous cell carcinoma, was assigned on the basis of H&E together with p63, CK5, Napsin A and TTF-1 immunohistochemistry. In supplementary cohort #1, which comprised some eleven lung adenocarcinoma cases, paired tumour/lung TCR-beta sequencing was performed and TIL populations were generated so that tumour reactivity could be assessed. The subtype comparisons left out a few tumour specimens with TCR-beta data because those specimens were rare histological subtypes. Using Adaptive Biotechnologies, the researchers ran TCR-beta sequencing on approximately 37 paired NSCLC tumour and non-adjacent lung specimens, along with about two dozen tumour-only specimens. What the work shows at the level of the full study, not this receptor alone: Across under 12 adenocarcinoma cases, TIL tumour reactivity correlated strongly with maximal tumour-associated clone frequency but not with overall clonality. Nearly half of NSCLC cases had tumour-associated clones >0.5%, found in 33% of adenocarcinomas compared with more than 60% of squamous carcinomas. The reactivity cohort included only around ten cases, and whether tumour-reactive clones share sequences with the dominant in vivo tumour-associated clones was not shown. No significant correlation was found between smoking pack-years and tumour TCR-beta clonality.

A two-step multiplex PCR amplified TCR-beta CDR3 regions from genomic DNA, and the second step of the PCR added Illumina-compatible adaptors. TCR-beta immunosequencing was performed on an Illumina platform as a commercial immunoSEQ service. The authors' analysis ran thus. Repertoires were summarised as Top 10 Clones, the percentage of T-cell templates from the ten most frequent sequences, and productive clonality. Values of productive clonality ranged from 0 to 1, with a monoclonal population indicated by a value of 1. Sequences comprising at least 0.1% of tumour T-cell templates but absent from matched non-adjacent lung were defined as tumour-associated clones and were identified via log10 scatter plots. Analyses were done in GraphPad Prism7 and R, with Student's t-tests for two-group comparisons, ANOVA for stages, and linear regression for relationships. Here the immuneACCESS table is served through TCRdb, limited to in-frame sequences with V and J called. Missing clones are a known gap in these copies; in checked studies unresolved V genes cover under half, and the rest lacks a known reason. V, J and clone size are taken as reported in that table, and D and trimming were inferred from the DNA itself. Recorded for this sample are nearly 7,000 clones; around four fifths of them occurred a single time. More than 9% of the sample comes from the top ten.

Normal lung samples were non-adjacent lung tissue taken as far from the tumour as possible, at least 3 cm away, from the same patient. Genomic DNA was isolated with the QIAamp DNA kit from frozen aliquots of single-cell suspensions that had not been sorted. Tissues were received within 2 hours of resection and processed immediately into single-cell suspensions. Tissue was broken up mechanically, digested enzymatically with DNase I, collagenase I and hyaluronidase for under 35 minutes at 37 degrees C, and then filtered and RBC-lysed. V is pruned by 3 bases and J by 8 bases, leaving 8 bases of the junction without a gene match. The CDR3 covers 16 residues, taking in both the cysteine and the phenylalanine. CDR3 DNA is the only sequence kept; it has 48 bases, read in frame from the first base. The germline V gene supplies CDR1 SGHVS and CDR2 FQNEAQ. Comments on this clone: It has no known antigen specificity. No base quality values were provided; no much bigger clone lies one nucleotide off.

The chain uses TRBV7-8 and TRBJ1-6, with 9 bases matching TRBD1. The sample was non-adjacent lung tissue. This clonotype originated in a human donor with non-small cell lung cancer. The CDR3 corresponds to CASSFYRGQGDSPLHF. The DNA sequence follows: TGTGCCAGCAGCTTCTATCGGGGACAGGGAGATTCACCCCTCCACTTT. With the rest looked up from the reference TRBV7-8 and TRBJ1-6 genes rather than sequenced, the full variable domain is GAGVSQSPRYKVAKRGQDVALRCDPISGHVSLFWYQQALGQGPEFLTYFQNEAQLDKSGLPSDRFFAERPEGSVSTLKIQRTQQEDSAVYLCASSFYRGQGDSPLHFGNGTRLTVT.